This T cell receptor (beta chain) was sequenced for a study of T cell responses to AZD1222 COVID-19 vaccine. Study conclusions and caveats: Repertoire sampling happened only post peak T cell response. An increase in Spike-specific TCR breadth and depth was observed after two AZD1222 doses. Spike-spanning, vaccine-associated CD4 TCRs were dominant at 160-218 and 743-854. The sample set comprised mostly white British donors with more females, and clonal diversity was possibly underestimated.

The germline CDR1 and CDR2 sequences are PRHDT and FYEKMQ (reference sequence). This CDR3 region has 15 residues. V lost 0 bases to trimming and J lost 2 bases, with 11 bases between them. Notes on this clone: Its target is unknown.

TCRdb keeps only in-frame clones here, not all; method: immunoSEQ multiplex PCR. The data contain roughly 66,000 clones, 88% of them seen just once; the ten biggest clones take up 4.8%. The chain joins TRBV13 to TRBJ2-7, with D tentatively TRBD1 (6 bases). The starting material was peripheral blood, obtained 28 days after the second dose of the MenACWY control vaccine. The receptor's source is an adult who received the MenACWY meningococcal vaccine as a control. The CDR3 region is CASSLGTGQTYEQYF. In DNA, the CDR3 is TGTGCCAGCAGCTTAGGGACAGGCCAAACCTACGAGCAGTACTTC.